Described below is a single T cell receptor (beta chain) sequence and its context. This sample is part of a study of control samples from healthy donors and cancer patients. This CDR3 region has 14 residues. V was pared by 4 bases and J by 5 bases, with 7 bases of the junction left unmatched. Germline CDR1 is SGDLS and CDR2 is YYNGEE. The repertoire was sequenced with immunoSEQ multiplex PCR; TCRdb's copy has only in-frame clones and lacks some. The profile shows under 65,000 clones, approximately 90% of them singletons. The sequencing sample was made of PBMCs. The sequence was collected from a woman aged 45-65 years with colorectal cancer. This rearrangement joins TRBV9 to TRBJ1-2, with 8 nucleotides matching TRBD1. The CDR3 bases are TGTGCCAGCAGCCGGGGGGGACAGGAGTATGGCTACACCTTC. Encoded protein: CASSRGGQEYGYTF.